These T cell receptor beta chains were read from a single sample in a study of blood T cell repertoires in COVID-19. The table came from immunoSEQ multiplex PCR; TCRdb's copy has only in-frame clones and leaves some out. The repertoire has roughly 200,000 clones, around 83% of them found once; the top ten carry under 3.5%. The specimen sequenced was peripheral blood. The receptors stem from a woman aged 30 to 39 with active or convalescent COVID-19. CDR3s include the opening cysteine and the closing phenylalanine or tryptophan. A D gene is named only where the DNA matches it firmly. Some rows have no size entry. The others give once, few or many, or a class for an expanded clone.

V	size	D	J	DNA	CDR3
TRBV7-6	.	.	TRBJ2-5	TGTGCCAGCAGCCCAAAGAGGACATTACAGGAGACCCAGTACTTC	CASSPKRTLQETQYF
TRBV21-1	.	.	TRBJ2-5	TGTGCCAACTCACAACAGGGGTGGCAAGAGACCCAGTACTTC	CANSQQGWQETQYF
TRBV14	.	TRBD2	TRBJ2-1	TGTGCCAGCAGCCCACTTAGCGGGGGGGCGAATGAGCAGTTCTTC	CASSPLSGGANEQFF
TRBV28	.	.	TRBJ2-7	TGTGCCAGCAGTCCCCGGCTGGGGGGCTCCTACGAGCAGTACTTC	CASSPRLGGSYEQYF
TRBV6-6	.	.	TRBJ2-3	TGTGCCAGCAGTTACTCCCAAGATACGCAGTATTTT	CASSYSQDTQYF
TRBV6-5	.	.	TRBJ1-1	TGTGCCAGCAGTTACTCGACGAGGGTTGAAGCTTTCTTT	CASSYSTRVEAFF
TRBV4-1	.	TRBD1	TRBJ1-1	TGCGCCAGCAGCCAGGAGGGGACAGGGCTTGGCACTGAAGCTTTCTTT	CASSQEGTGLGTEAFF
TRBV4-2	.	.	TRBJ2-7	TGTGCCAGCAGCCCGACCACAGGGGGGGGATACTACGAGCAGTACTTC	CASSPTTGGGYYEQYF
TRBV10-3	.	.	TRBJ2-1	TGTGCCATCAGACCCACAGGGAGCTCCTACAATGAGCAGTTCTTC	CAIRPTGSSYNEQFF
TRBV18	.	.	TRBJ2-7	TGTGCCAGCTCCCAGGGAAATATCTACGAGCAGTACTTC	CASSQGNIYEQYF
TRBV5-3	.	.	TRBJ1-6	TGTGCCAGAAGCTTGGTTTTGTCATGGCCCCAAAATTCACCCCTCCACTTT	CARSLVLSWPQNSPLHF
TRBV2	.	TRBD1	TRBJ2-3	TGTGCCAGCAGTACGGCGACAGGGGGCACAGATACGCAGTATTTT	CASSTATGGTDTQYF
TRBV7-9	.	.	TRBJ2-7	TGTGCCAGCAGCTCCGACAGGACCCACGAGCAGTACTTC	CASSSDRTHEQYF
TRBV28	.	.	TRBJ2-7	TGTGCCAGCAAATTAGCGGCAAGCTCCTACGAGCAGTACTTC	CASKLAASSYEQYF
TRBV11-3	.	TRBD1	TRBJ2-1	TGTGCCAGCAGCCCCCGGACAGGGGGCTTGAATGAGCAGTTCTTC	CASSPRTGGLNEQFF
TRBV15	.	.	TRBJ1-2	TGTGCCACCAGCAGAGATAGGGGTATGGTAGGTGGCTACACCTTC	CATSRDRGMVGGYTF
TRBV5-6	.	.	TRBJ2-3	TGTGCCAGCAGCTTGTACGGTACGCAGTATTTT	CASSLYGTQYF
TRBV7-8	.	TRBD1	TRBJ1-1	TGTGCCAGCAGCCCCCAGGGGGTGGGGAACACTGAAGCTTTCTTT	CASSPQGVGNTEAFF
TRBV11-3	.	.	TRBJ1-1	TGTGCCAGCAGCTACGGGAGGGAGAACACTGAAGCTTTCTTT	CASSYGRENTEAFF
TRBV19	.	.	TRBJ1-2	TGTGCCAGTAGTATCAGCGATGACCTACGTGGCTACACCTTC	CASSISDDLRGYTF
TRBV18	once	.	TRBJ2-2	TGTGCCAGCTCACCTCCGAGCCGGGGGACCACCGGGGAGCTGTTTTTT	CASSPPSRGTTGELFF
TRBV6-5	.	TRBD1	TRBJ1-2	TGTGCCAGCAGGTCCCCGGGACAGCCTAACTATGGCTACACCTTC	CASRSPGQPNYGYTF
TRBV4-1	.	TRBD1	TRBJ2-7	TGCGCCAGCTCGGACAGGGGGGGCTACGAGCAGTACTTC	CASSDRGGYEQYF
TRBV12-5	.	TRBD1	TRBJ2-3	TGTGCTAGTGGCCCAGGGGGCGCGAAGACAGATACGCAGTATTTT	CASGPGGAKTDTQYF
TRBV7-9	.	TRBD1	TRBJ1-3	TGTGCCAGCAGCAAACAGGGGGCCCTCTCTGGAAACACCATATATTTT	CASSKQGALSGNTIYF
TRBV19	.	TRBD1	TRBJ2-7	TGTGCCAGTAATGGACAGGGGTTCGAGCAGTACTTC	CASNGQGFEQYF
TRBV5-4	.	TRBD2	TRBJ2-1	TGTGCCAGCAGCTTGGCTAGCGGGAGATCTCGGTACCATGAGCAGTTCTTC	CASSLASGRSRYHEQFF
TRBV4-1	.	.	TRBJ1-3	TGCGCCAGCAGCCACCTCGACTGGAGCTCTGGAAACACCATATATTTT	CASSHLDWSSGNTIYF
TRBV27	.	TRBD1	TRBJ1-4	TGTGCCAGCAGTTTACGACAGGGGAATGAAAAACTGTTTTTT	CASSLRQGNEKLFF
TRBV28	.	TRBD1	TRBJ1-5	TGTGCCAGCAGTTCTGGACAGGCCAAGGGCAATCAGCCCCAGCATTTT	CASSSGQAKGNQPQHF
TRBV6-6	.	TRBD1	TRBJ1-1	TGTGCCAGCAGGTCCACAGGGGGGAACACTGAAGCTTTCTTT	CASRSTGGNTEAFF
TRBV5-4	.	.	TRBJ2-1	TGTGCCAGCAGCGGAGAGACTCGAGGACTATACAATGAGCAGTTCTTC	CASSGETRGLYNEQFF
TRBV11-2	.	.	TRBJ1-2	TGTGCCAGCAGCTTAGCGGGGGGTTATGGCTACACCTTC	CASSLAGGYGYTF
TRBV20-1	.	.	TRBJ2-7	TGCTCCTCGGGAGTCTACGAGCAGTACTTC	CSSGVYEQYF
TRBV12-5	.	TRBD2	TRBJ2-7	TGTGCTAGTGGTTTGACTAGCGGGGGGGCTCCCTACGAGCAGTACTTC	CASGLTSGGAPYEQYF
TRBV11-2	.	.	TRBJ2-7	TGTGCCAGCAGCTTAGGGAGATACGAGCAGTACTTC	CASSLGRYEQYF
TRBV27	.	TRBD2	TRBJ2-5	TGTGCCAGTTGGAAGGCGGGGGGGCGGGTTCAAGAGACCCAGTACTTC	CASWKAGGRVQETQYF
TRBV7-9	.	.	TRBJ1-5	TGTGCCAGCAGCTTATTGCCGGATCAGCCCCAGCATTTT	CASSLLPDQPQHF